A selection of T cell receptor beta chains follows, all from one sample in a study of early T cells in non-severe SARS-CoV-2 infection. Using its own MiXCR run on the 5' RACE reads, TCRdb lists one record per CDR3 protein. The repertoire holds roughly 17,000 distinct CDR3 sequences, with roughly 5.4% as singletons. Source: whole blood, taken at baseline. These receptors came from an adult who was a healthcare worker with PCR-confirmed SARS-CoV-2 infection or an uninfected control (not recorded which). The CDR3 runs from the conserved cysteine through the conserved F or W. Fields, in order: J gene, V gene, clone size, D gene, CDR3 DNA, CDR3 protein. The D gene is left open where the match is weak. Clone size is stated in some rows and not others, as once, few, many or a class when expanded.

TRBJ2-1 TRBV27 few - TGTGCCAGCAGTTTAGAGGGCCAGTCCTACAATGAGCAGTTCTTC CASSLEGQSYNEQFF
TRBJ2-1 TRBV25-1 many TRBD2 TGTGCCAGCATGCCTAGCGGTTACAATGAGCAGTTCTTC CASMPSGYNEQFF
TRBJ2-7 TRBV11-2 many - TGTGCCAGCAGCTTAGCAGGGGCATACGAGCAGTACTTC CASSLAGAYEQYF
TRBJ2-7 TRBV20-1 many - TGCAGTGCTTGGACGGGGGGCTTCGACTCCTACGAGCAGTACTTC CSAWTGGFDSYEQYF
TRBJ1-2 TRBV29-1 many TRBD1 TGCAGCGTTGAAGATAAGGCTGGGGACAGGGAAGAGTATGGCTACACCTTC CSVEDKAGDREEYGYTF
TRBJ2-3 TRBV2 many TRBD1 TGTGCCAGCAGTCGAAACAGGGGGGATACGCAGTATTTT CASSRNRGDTQYF
TRBJ2-3 TRBV18 - - TGTGCCAGCTCACGTGAGACTCCTGGCACAGATACGCAGTATTTT CASSRETPGTDTQYF
TRBJ2-3 TRBV13 medium-sized - TGTGCCAGCAGCTTAGAAGGGGGAAACACAGATACGCAGTATTTT CASSLEGGNTDTQYF
TRBJ2-5 TRBV20-1 many - TGCAGTGCCCACGCGGCCGGGTCCCAAGAGACCCAGTACTTC CSAHAAGSQETQYF
TRBJ2-1 TRBV5-1 - - TGCGCCAGCAGCGAACGGGGAATGGGGAATGAGCAGTTCTTC CASSERGMGNEQFF
TRBJ2-7 TRBV12-3/TRBV12-4 many - TGTGCCAGCACCCTAGCAATTGGGATAACCTACGAGCAGTACTTC CASTLAIGITYEQYF
TRBJ1-5 TRBV6-6 many - TGTGCCAGCAGTTACTCGAGATCAAGGAGCAATCAGCCCCAGCATTTT CASSYSRSRSNQPQHF
TRBJ2-5 TRBV7-2 many - TGTGCCAGCAGCCCTGGACTGAGCTCCGGGGAGACCCAGTACTTC CASSPGLSSGETQYF
TRBJ1-5 TRBV20-1 medium-sized TRBD1 TGCAGTGCTAGAGCCACAGGGGGTTGGGACAATCAGCCCCAGCATTTT CSARATGGWDNQPQHF
TRBJ2-5 TRBV18 few - TGTGCCAGCTCTCCTCCCGACAGGCTCCCCAGGGAGACCCAGTACTTC CASSPPDRLPRETQYF
TRBJ1-5 TRBV20-1 - - TGCAGTGCTAGTCGTGGGGGTGGCAATCAGCCCCAGCATTTT CSASRGGGNQPQHF
TRBJ1-1 TRBV10-3 many - TGTGCCATCAGACTGCGGCAGGAGGCGGTCACTGAAGCTTTCTTT CAIRLRQEAVTEAFF
TRBJ1-2 TRBV5-5 many TRBD1 TGTGCCAGCACCCTTGGAGGGGACAGCTATGGCTACACCTTC CASTLGGDSYGYTF
TRBJ2-2 TRBV11-2 many TRBD2 TGTGCCAGCAGCCCATCAGCGGGGCACACCGGGGAGCTGTTTTTT CASSPSAGHTGELFF
TRBJ1-1 TRBV9 many - TGTGCCAGCAGCGTAGGGTGGAGGCAGAAGGCTTTCTTT CASSVGWRQKAFF
TRBJ2-1 TRBV6-4 medium-sized TRBD2 TGTGCCAGCAGTGACTCTAGCGGGGGGGCCAATGAGCAGTTCTTC CASSDSSGGANEQFF
TRBJ2-7 TRBV6-5 many - TGTGCCAGCAGCCTCCGACTATTACCCTACGAGCAGTACTTC CASSLRLLPYEQYF
TRBJ2-2 TRBV12-3/TRBV12-4 - - TGTGCCAGCAGTTTAGATCCCCTCGGGACCGCTGGCTACGGGGAGCTGTTTTTT CASSLDPLGTAGYGELFF
TRBJ2-2 TRBV5-5 few - TGTGCCAGCAGCTTTCCAGGGGTATCGAACACCGGGGAGCTGTTTTTT CASSFPGVSNTGELFF
TRBJ2-1 TRBV5-6 many - TGTGCCAGCATTCCATATTCGAGGGGCAATGAGCAGTTCTTC CASIPYSRGNEQFF
TRBJ1-1 TRBV27 many - TGTGCCAGCAGTTTGGCGGGCACTGGAGCTTTCTTT CASSLAGTGAFF
TRBJ2-2 TRBV4-3 many - TGCGCCAGCAGCTCTCGTGTGGGATACACGGCCGGGGAGCTGTTTTTT CASSSRVGYTAGELFF
TRBJ2-1 TRBV10-2 medium-sized - TGCGCCAGCAGTGACGGGGGATGGGACAATGAGCAGTTCTTC CASSDGGWDNEQFF
TRBJ2-2 TRBV3-1 - TRBD2 TGTGCCAGCAGCCGAGGACTAGGCAACACCGGGGAGCTGTTTTTT CASSRGLGNTGELFF
TRBJ2-5 TRBV7-6 many - TGTGCCAGCAGCTTACGGGGCAGCCTCGTTGGGACCCAGTACTTC CASSLRGSLVGTQYF
TRBJ2-2 TRBV12-3/TRBV12-4 many - TGTGCCAGCGATACACGGGCGAACACCGGGGAGCTGTTTTTT CASDTRANTGELFF
TRBJ2-1 TRBV27 medium-sized - TGTGCCAGCAGTCTCTCCCGCGTATACGAGCAGTTCTTC CASSLSRVYEQFF
TRBJ2-4 TRBV5-6 many TRBD2 TGTGCCAGCAGCCTACAGACTAGCGGTTTCCCTGGAGTGAAGTACTTC CASSLQTSGFPGVKYF
TRBJ1-5 TRBV2 - - TGTGCCAGCAGTCTGGGACAAATTAGCAATCAGCCCCAGCATTTT CASSLGQISNQPQHF
TRBJ1-5 TRBV11-2 many - TGTGCCAGCAGCTTAGTTGGGAGGCAGCCCCAGCATTTT CASSLVGRQPQHF
TRBJ1-5 TRBV20-1 medium-sized TRBD1 TGCAGTGCTAGAGTCCGGACAGGGGTTTATAGCAATCAGCCCCAGCATTTT CSARVRTGVYSNQPQHF
TRBJ1-1 TRBV12-3/TRBV12-4 once - TGTGCCAGCAGTTCCTTTGTCAATGAAGCTTTCTTT CASSSFVNEAFF
TRBJ2-2 TRBV6-5 many - TGTGCCAGCAGTTACAGACAGGGAGGAGACACCGGGGAGCTGTTTTTT CASSYRQGGDTGELFF
TRBJ2-3 TRBV5-1 many - TGCGCCAGCAGCCCCCTCTCGACTAGCACAGATACGCAGTATTTT CASSPLSTSTDTQYF
TRBJ1-4 TRBV27 many TRBD1 TGTGCCAGCAGTGCCAACAGGGGCTTGAATGAAAAACTGTTTTTT CASSANRGLNEKLFF
TRBJ1-2 TRBV20-1 many TRBD1 TGCAGTGCGACCGGGACAGGGGAAGGGAGAAGCTATGGCTACACCTTC CSATGTGEGRSYGYTF
TRBJ1-5 TRBV12-3/TRBV12-4 many - TGTGCCAGCAGTTTAAAGGACGATCAGCCCCAGCATTTT CASSLKDDQPQHF
TRBJ2-3 TRBV5-1 many TRBD2 TGCGCCAGCAGCACGGGACTAGCGGGGTTCGCAGATACGCAGTATTTT CASSTGLAGFADTQYF
TRBJ2-3 TRBV4-3 many - TGCGCCAGCAGCCAAAGGGAGGCCTCTAGCACAGATACGCAGTATTTT CASSQREASSTDTQYF
TRBJ2-3 TRBV20-1 few TRBD1 TGCAGTGCTAAGACAGGGGTAGATACGCAGTATTTT CSAKTGVDTQYF
TRBJ2-3 TRBV28 medium-sized TRBD2 TGTGCCAGCAGTTTACGAGCGGGGGGGATTGATACGCAGTATTTT CASSLRAGGIDTQYF
TRBJ1-4 TRBV2 - TRBD1 TGTGCCAGTTCTCCCGGGACAGCAGTGAGACGTGAAAAACTGTTTTTT CASSPGTAVRREKLFF
TRBJ1-6 TRBV20-1 many - TGCAGTGCCCCTCAAGGGGGGCTTGACTCCTATAATTCACCCCTCCACTTT CSAPQGGLDSYNSPLHF
TRBJ2-7 TRBV7-9 many - TGTGCCAGCAGCTTAGAAGGGGACGAGCAGTACTTC CASSLEGDEQYF
TRBJ1-2 TRBV12-3/TRBV12-4 many TRBD1 TGTGCCAGCAGTGGACAGGGGATCTATGGCTACACCTTC CASSGQGIYGYTF
TRBJ2-7 TRBV5-1 many - TGCGCCAGCAGCTTGGCGTACAGGGCAGGGGAGCAGTACTTC CASSLAYRAGEQYF
TRBJ2-7 TRBV7-8 medium-sized TRBD2 TGTGCCAGCAGCTTAGGGACTAGCGGGGCGGAATTTACCTACGAGCAGTACTTC CASSLGTSGAEFTYEQYF
TRBJ2-7 TRBV20-1 medium-sized TRBD2 TGCAGTGCTAGGGCCGGGGGGGCCTACGAGCAGTACTTC CSARAGGAYEQYF
TRBJ1-1 TRBV6-1 many - TGTGCCAGCAGTGAAAATTGGTACACTGAAGCTTTCTTT CASSENWYTEAFF
TRBJ1-2 TRBV7-9 many - TGTGCCAGCAGCTTAGCGGAGGGTCTGCGTGGCTACACCTTC CASSLAEGLRGYTF
TRBJ2-5 TRBV9 many - TGTGCCAGCAGCCACGGCCGTGCCCTCGAGACCCAGTACTTC CASSHGRALETQYF
TRBJ1-5 TRBV12-3/TRBV12-4 - - TGTGCCAGCAGCGCGGACAGCCGCAATCAGCCCCAGCATTTT CASSADSRNQPQHF
TRBJ2-1 TRBV27 medium-sized - TGTGCCAGCAGTTTAGGTACAGTAACCGATGAGCAGTTCTTC CASSLGTVTDEQFF
TRBJ2-7 TRBV24-1 - - TGTGCCACCAGTGAAGTCCGGTGGACAGCAGACTACGAGCAGTACTTC CATSEVRWTADYEQYF